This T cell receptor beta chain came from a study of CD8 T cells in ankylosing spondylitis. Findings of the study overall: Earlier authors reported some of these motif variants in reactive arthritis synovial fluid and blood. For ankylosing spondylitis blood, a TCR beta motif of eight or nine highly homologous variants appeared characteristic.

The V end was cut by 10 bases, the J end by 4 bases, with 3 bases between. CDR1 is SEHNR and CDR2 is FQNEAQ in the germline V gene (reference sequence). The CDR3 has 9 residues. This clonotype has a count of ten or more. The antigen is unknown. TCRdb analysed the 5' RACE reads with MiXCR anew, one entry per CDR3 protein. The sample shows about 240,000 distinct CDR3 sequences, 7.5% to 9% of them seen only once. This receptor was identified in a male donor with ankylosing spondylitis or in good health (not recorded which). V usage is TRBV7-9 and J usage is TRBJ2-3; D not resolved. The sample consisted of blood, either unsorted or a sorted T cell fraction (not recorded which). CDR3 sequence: CAIADTQYF. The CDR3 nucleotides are TGTGCCATCGCAGATACGCAGTATTTT.